This T cell receptor beta chain derives from a study of regulatory T cells in long-lasting Graves disease. This clonotype was found many times. CDR3 length equals 13 residues. V lost 4 bases, J lost 4 bases, and 10 bases lay in between. Germline V CDR1 and CDR2: ENHRY, SYGVKD. Sequencing libraries for TCR beta were prepared with iRepertoire HTBI primers and Arm-PCR of CDR3 regions. One entry per CDR3 protein results from TCRdb running MiXCR on the multiplex PCR reads. The table records approximately 560,000 distinct CDR3 sequences, about 16% of them present only once. Described time point: newly diagnosed GD, antithyroid drugs for less than 3 months. From PBMCs, RNA was extracted and then used to make the TCR library. The same data also went into a second study, on T cells in Graves' hyperthyroidism and ophthalmopathy. This second report adds: Newly diagnosed patients aged 18 to 65 had hyperthyroidism of under 2 months' duration. Used for diagnoses were clinical symptoms, serum thyroxine and TRAb, thyroid ultrasound and orbital computed tomography. Ophthalmopathy and stable hyperthyroidism were separated by a 13 V-J model.

The source material was peripheral blood mononuclear cells (PBMCs), sampled at new diagnosis, from a patient treated with antithyroid drugs. The chain links TRBV10-3 to TRBJ2-5; D remains ambiguous. The receptor comes from a man in his late teens or twenties with Graves disease. This CDR3 is CAISVIPGETQYF. The DNA for the CDR3 is TGTGCCATCAGTGTGATACCCGGAGAGACCCAGTACTTC.